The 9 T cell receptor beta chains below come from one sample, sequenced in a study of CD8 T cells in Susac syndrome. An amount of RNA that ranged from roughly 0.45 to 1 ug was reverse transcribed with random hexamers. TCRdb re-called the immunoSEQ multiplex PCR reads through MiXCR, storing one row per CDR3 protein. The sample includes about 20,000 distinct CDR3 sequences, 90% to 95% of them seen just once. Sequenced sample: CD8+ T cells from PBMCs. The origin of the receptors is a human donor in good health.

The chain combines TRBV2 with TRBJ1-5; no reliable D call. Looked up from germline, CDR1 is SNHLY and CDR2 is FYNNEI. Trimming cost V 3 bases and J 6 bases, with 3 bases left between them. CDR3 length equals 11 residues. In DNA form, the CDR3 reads TGTGCCAGCAGTGATGGTCAGCCCCAGCATTTT. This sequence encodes CASSDGQPQHF.

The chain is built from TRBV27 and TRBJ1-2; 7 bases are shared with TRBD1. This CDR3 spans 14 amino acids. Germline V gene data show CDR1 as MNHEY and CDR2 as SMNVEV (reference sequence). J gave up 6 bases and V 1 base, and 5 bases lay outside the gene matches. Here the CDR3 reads CASSLWAGGNGYTF. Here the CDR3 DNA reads TGTGCCAGCAGTTTATGGGCAGGGGGTAATGGCTACACCTTC.

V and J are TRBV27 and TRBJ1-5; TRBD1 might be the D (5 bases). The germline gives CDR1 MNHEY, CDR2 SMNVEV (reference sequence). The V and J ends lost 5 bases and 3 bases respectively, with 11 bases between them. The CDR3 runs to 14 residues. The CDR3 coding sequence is TGTGCCAGCAGTCGGGGGGGATCCAATCAGCCCCAGCATTTT. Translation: CASSRGGSNQPQHF.

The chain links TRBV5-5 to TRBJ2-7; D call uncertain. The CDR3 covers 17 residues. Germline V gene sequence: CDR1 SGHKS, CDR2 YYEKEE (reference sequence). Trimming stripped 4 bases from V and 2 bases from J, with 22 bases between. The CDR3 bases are TGTGCCAGCAGCCCCGAAGCTATGAGCAGGCAACCCTACGAGCAGTACTTC. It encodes CASSPEAMSRQPYEQYF.

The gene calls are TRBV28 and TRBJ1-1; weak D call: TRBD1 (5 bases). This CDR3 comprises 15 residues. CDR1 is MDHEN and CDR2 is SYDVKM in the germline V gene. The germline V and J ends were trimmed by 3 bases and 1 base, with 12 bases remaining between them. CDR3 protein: CASSFSTRGNTEAFF. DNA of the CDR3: TGTGCCAGCAGTTTTAGCACTAGGGGGAACACTGAAGCTTTCTTT.

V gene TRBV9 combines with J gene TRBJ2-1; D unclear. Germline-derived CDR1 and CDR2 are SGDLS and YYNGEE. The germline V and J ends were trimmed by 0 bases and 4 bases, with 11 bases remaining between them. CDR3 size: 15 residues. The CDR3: CASSVGPLAYNEQFF. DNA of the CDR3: TGTGCCAGCAGCGTAGGACCGTTGGCGTACAATGAGCAGTTCTTC.

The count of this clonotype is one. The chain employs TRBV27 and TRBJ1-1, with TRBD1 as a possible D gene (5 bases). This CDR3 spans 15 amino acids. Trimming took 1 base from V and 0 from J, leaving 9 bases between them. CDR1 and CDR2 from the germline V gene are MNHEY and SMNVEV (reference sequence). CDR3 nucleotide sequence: TGTGCCAGCAGTTTATGGGGGGGGGTGAACACTGAAGCTTTCTTT. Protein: CASSLWGGVNTEAFF.

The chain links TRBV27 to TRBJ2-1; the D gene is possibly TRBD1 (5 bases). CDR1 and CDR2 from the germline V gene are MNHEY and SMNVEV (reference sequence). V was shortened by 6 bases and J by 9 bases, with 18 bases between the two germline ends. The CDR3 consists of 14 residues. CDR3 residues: CASSQGDASSEQFF. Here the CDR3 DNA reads TGTGCCAGCAGCCAAGGGGATGCCAGTAGTGAGCAGTTCTTC.

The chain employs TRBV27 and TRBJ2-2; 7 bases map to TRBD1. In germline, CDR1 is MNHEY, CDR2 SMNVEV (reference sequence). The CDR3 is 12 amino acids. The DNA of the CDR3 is TGTGCAGCAGGGGGGAACACCGGGGAGCTGTTTTTT. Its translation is CAAGGNTGELFF.